These 22 T cell receptor beta chains were all obtained from the same sample, sequenced in a study of blood T cell repertoires in COVID-19. Sequenced by immunoSEQ multiplex PCR; TCRdb stores in-frame clones only, minus some. The table shows approximately 500,000 clones, with roughly 85% occurring only once. Sequenced sample: peripheral blood. The source is a human donor in a cohort sampled during active COVID-19.

The chain combines TRBV3-1 (or the pseudogene TRBV3-2) with TRBJ2-7, with D perhaps matching TRBD2 (5 bases). V shed 1 base and J shed 11 bases, with 21 bases lying between them. The germline V gene has CDR1 LGHDT and CDR2 YNNKEL (reference sequence). The CDR3 is 15 amino acids. The CDR3 reads CASSQGPPGLPLEYF. The CDR3 DNA reads as TGTGCCAGCAGCCAAGGCCCCCCCGGACTCCCCTTGGAGTACTTC.

The V call is TRBV4-3, the J call TRBJ2-1; no definite D call. Trimming pared 4 bases from V and 7 bases from J, leaving 14 bases between. From germline, CDR1 is LGHNA and CDR2 YSLEER. This CDR3 spans 14 amino acids. The CDR3 DNA sequence: TGCGCCAGCAGCCCAAGAGTCGACGGGAATGAGCAGTTCTTC. Amino acids: CASSPRVDGNEQFF.

The chain joins TRBV7-2 to TRBJ1-2; TRBD1 might be the D (5 bases). This CDR3 region has 13 residues. Germline assignment: CDR1 SGHTA and CDR2 FQGNSA. V was cut by 2 bases and J by 5 bases, with 9 bases left in between. CDR3 residues: CASSLNGGYGYTF. DNA of the CDR3: TGTGCCAGCAGCTTAAACGGGGGTTATGGCTACACCTTC.

The V and J genes are TRBV24-1 and TRBJ2-1; 9 nucleotides match TRBD2. This CDR3 is built from 15 residues. V lost 5 bases, J lost 6 bases, and 7 bases stayed unmatched. Germline values: CDR1 KGHDR, CDR2 SFDVKD. The CDR3 region is CATSVGGRASNEQFF. Written as DNA, the CDR3 is TGTGCCACCAGTGTGGGCGGGAGGGCCTCCAATGAGCAGTTCTTC.

This sequence joins TRBV28 and TRBJ2-5, with 7 nucleotides matching TRBD2. From germline, CDR1 is MDHEN and CDR2 SYDVKM. V lost 3 bases and J lost 1; bases outside the gene matches: 5. The CDR3 loop spans 15 amino acids. CDR3 DNA sequence: TGTGCCAGCAGTTTTTGGTGGGAGGGCCAAGAGACCCAGTACTTC. This codes for CASSFWWEGQETQYF.

This clone has just a few counts. This chain links TRBV5-1 with TRBJ1-1, with a possible D match to TRBD1 (6 bases). Germline V gives CDR1 SGHRS, CDR2 YFSETQ. V gave up 1 base and J gave up 3 bases, with 13 bases separating them. The CDR3 has 15 amino acids. CDR3 sequence reads: CASSLNGGLDTEAFF. The CDR3 nucleotides read TGCGCCAGCAGCTTGAACGGGGGGCTGGACACTGAAGCTTTCTTT.

The chain couples TRBV27 to TRBJ1-1, with D perhaps matching TRBD1 (5 bases). This CDR3 region has 16 residues. The V and J ends lost 0 bases and 5 bases respectively, with 16 bases between them. Germline V gene data show CDR1 as MNHEY and CDR2 as SMNVEV (reference sequence). CDR3 amino acids: CASSLSRNAGLTEAFF. DNA of the CDR3: TGTGCCAGCAGTTTATCGCGGAACGCAGGGCTGACTGAAGCTTTCTTT.

The chain couples TRBV19 to TRBJ1-5; D may be TRBD1 (5 bases). Germline loops: CDR1 LNHDA, CDR2 SQIVND (reference sequence). V was cut by 4 bases and J by 6 bases, with 13 bases left in between. This CDR3 region has 14 residues. The DNA for the CDR3 is TGTGCCAGTAGTAAATCTCACGGGGGTCAGCCCCAGCATTTT. Its translation: CASSKSHGGQPQHF.

V and J are TRBV19 and TRBJ2-1; perhaps TRBD2 as D (6 bases). With 3 bases removed from V and 9 bases from J, the gap between germline ends came to 18 bases. CDR3 length: 15 residues. The germline gives CDR1 LNHDA, CDR2 SQIVND (reference sequence). Here the CDR3 DNA reads TGTGCCAGTAGTATTCGGACGGGAGACCTAGGTGAGCAGTTCTTC. Its translation is CASSIRTGDLGEQFF.

This rearrangement joins TRBV7-2 to TRBJ2-1, with 7 bases identical to TRBD2. CDR3 length: 16 amino acids. The germline gives CDR1 SGHTA, CDR2 FQGNSA. The junction had 16 bases not matched to a gene; V was cut back by 5 bases and J by 9 bases. The CDR3 region is CASSPGSSRELGEQFF. The CDR3 DNA reads as TGTGCCAGCAGCCCAGGCTCCTCGCGGGAGTTGGGTGAGCAGTTCTTC.

This clone was observed a few times. The chain employs TRBV11-2 and TRBJ2-7, with D tentatively TRBD1 (6 bases). The germline CDR1 and CDR2 sequences are SGHAT and FQNNGV. V lost 5 bases and J lost 7, with 12 bases in between. CDR3 length: 12 residues. CDR3 in amino acids: CASSQGRREQYF. CDR3 in DNA: TGTGCCAGCAGCCAGGGGCGACGGGAGCAGTACTTC.

This clone was observed at least ten times. The J gene is TRBJ1-2, the V gene TRBV7-2, with D tentatively TRBD1 (5 bases). Trimming pared 0 bases from V and 8 bases from J, leaving 10 bases between. The CDR3 contains 13 residues. The germline CDR1 and CDR2 sequences are SGHTA and FQGNSA. The CDR3 coding sequence is TGTGCCAGCAGCTTAGCGCCTCAGGGAGGCTACACCTTC. Encoded protein: CASSLAPQGGYTF.

The chain has TRBV21-1 and TRBJ1-4; the table's D gene call, TRBD1, was not cross checked with the DNA. TRBV21-1 is a listed pseudogene. The CDR3 contains 14 residues. The CDR3 loop is CASSRTGGNEKLFF. The CDR3 DNA is TGTGCCAGCAGTAGGACAGGGGGAAATGAAAAACTGTTTTTT.

The V gene is TRBV7-2, the J gene TRBJ1-6; TRBD1 aligns across 7 bases. Unmatched junction bases numbered 14, after V lost 6 bases and J lost 9 bases. In germline, CDR1 is SGHTA, CDR2 FQGNSA. The CDR3 is made up of 16 amino acids. The CDR3 reads CASSWGVGGPGSPLHF. CDR3 DNA: TGTGCCAGCAGTTGGGGGGTAGGGGGCCCTGGTTCACCCCTCCACTTT.

The rearrangement links TRBV29-1 to TRBJ1-2; 7 nucleotides line up with TRBD1. Trimming cost V 5 bases and J 4 bases; bases outside gene matches: 10. Germline V gene data show CDR1 as SQVTM and CDR2 as ANQGSEA. The CDR3 is 14 amino acids. The CDR3 coding sequence is TGCAGCGTTCAGGGGCAGGGGGTTACCTATGGCTACACCTTC. Translation: CSVQGQGVTYGYTF.

The rearrangement uses TRBV6-1 and TRBJ2-1; D possibly corresponds to TRBD2 (6 bases). The CDR3 is 15 amino acids. With 3 bases removed from V and 3 bases from J, the gap between germline ends came to 12 bases. Germline V lookup: CDR1 MNHNS, CDR2 SASEGT. CDR3 nucleotides: TGTGCCAGCAGTGAGGGTGGGAGGAGCTACAATGAGCAGTTCTTC. It translates to CASSEGGRSYNEQFF.

The chain recombines TRBV5-6 with TRBJ1-6; possible D gene TRBD1, 5 bases. The germline V gene has CDR1 SGHDT and CDR2 YYEEEE. The CDR3 sequence is 14 residues long. With 5 bases removed from V and 13 bases from J, the gap between germline ends came to 19 bases. The DNA of the CDR3 is TGTGCCAGCAGTAGAGGAGAAAGGGGTTTCCCCCTCCACTTT. This encodes CASSRGERGFPLHF.

The V call is TRBV5-8, the J call TRBJ2-1; TRBD2 matches at 8 bases. CDR1 is SGHTS, CDR2 YDEGEE, per germline. Trimming at V came to 4 bases and at J to 3 bases, leaving 3 bases not matched to a gene. This CDR3 comprises 14 residues. CDR3 nucleotide sequence: TGTGCCAGCAGCACGGGGGGGGGCTACAATGAGCAGTTCTTC. It is translated as CASSTGGGYNEQFF.

The chain combines TRBV9 with TRBJ2-4; 7 bases match TRBD1. Trimming removed 3 bases from V and 3 bases from J; junction bases left unmatched: 9. This CDR3 has 16 amino acids. Germline V lookup: CDR1 SGDLS, CDR2 YYNGEE. In DNA, the CDR3 is TGTGCCAGCAGCGCATCCGACAGGGTGGGCAAAAACATTCAGTACTTC. It codes for CASSASDRVGKNIQYF.

The gene calls are TRBV12-3 or TRBV12-4 and TRBJ1-6, with a tentative D call TRBD1 (6 bases). Trimming left V 5 bases short and J 10 bases short, with 12 bases between. This CDR3 contains 13 residues. The CDR3 spells CASSQQGESPLHF. Here the CDR3 DNA reads TGTGCCAGCAGTCAACAGGGAGAATCACCCCTCCACTTT.

The chain links TRBV28 to TRBJ1-1; TRBD1 matches at 8 bases. Germline values: CDR1 MDHEN, CDR2 SYDVKM. The CDR3 consists of 15 residues. The V gene end was trimmed by 4 bases and the J gene end by 4 bases; junction bases not matched to a gene: 8. CDR3 in DNA: TGTGCCAGCAGTTCCGTCACAGGGGGTGGCACTGAAGCTTTCTTT. This codes for CASSSVTGGGTEAFF.

V gene TRBV2 combines with J gene TRBJ2-1; TRBD1 agrees at 8 bases. The CDR3 is 13 residues long. The V segment lost 6 bases and the J segment 7 bases; nucleotides outside the gene matches: 5. Germline V gene data show CDR1 as SNHLY and CDR2 as FYNNEI. The CDR3 DNA sequence: TGTGCCAGCAGAGAGACAGGGGCAAATGAGCAGTTCTTC. Translated: CASRETGANEQFF.